This is a list of T cell receptor beta chains from one sample in a study of shared clonotypes between healthy human individuals. The data were produced by immunoSEQ multiplex PCR, yet TCRdb's version contains in-frame clones alone and is incomplete. Of 400,000 to 600,000 clones in the sample, 79% were seen once. Sequencing was performed on PBMCs. These TCRs come from a woman in her forties in good health. Some clones in this sample may be carry-over from other donors' samples. The CDR3 runs from the conserved cysteine through the conserved F or W. A D gene is named only where the DNA matches it firmly.

>TRBV15|NA|TRBJ2-4
TGTGCCACCAGCAGAGGTCTAGGGAACATTCAGTACTTC
CATSRGLGNIQYF
>TRBV27|NA|TRBJ2-3
TGTGCCAGTCGGGGCGCGGGAATAAATACGCAGTATTTT
CASRGAGINTQYF
>TRBV9|TRBD1|TRBJ1-5
TGTGCCAGCGGGGGACAGGGTGATCAGCCCCAGCATTTT
CASGGQGDQPQHF
>TRBV4-1|NA|TRBJ2-1
TGCGCCAGCAGCCAAGTGCGGGCCAAAAGCTCCTACAATGAGCAGTTCTTC
CASSQVRAKSSYNEQFF
>TRBV19|NA|TRBJ1-5
TGTGCCAGTAGTATATACGGCAGGGTCGGGCGTCAGCCCCAGCATTTT
CASSIYGRVGRQPQHF
>TRBV27|TRBD2|TRBJ2-3
TGTGCCAGCAGTCTCTCACTAGCGGGAGGTACGCAGTATTTT
CASSLSLAGGTQYF
>TRBV10-3|TRBD2|TRBJ2-3
TGTGCCATCAGTCCCCGGACTAGCGGGGTCCACAAAGATACGCAGTATTTT
CAISPRTSGVHKDTQYF
>TRBV5-1|TRBD2|TRBJ2-1
TGCGCCAGCAGCTTGCGGACTAGCGGCCACAATGAGCAGTTCTTC
CASSLRTSGHNEQFF
>TRBV7-9|TRBD2|TRBJ2-7
TGTGCCAGCAGCTTAGCGCGGGAGGTAGACGAGCAGTACTTC
CASSLAREVDEQYF
>TRBV4-1|TRBD2|TRBJ2-7
TGCGCCAGCAGCCAGAGGACTAGCGGGAGTTTCTCCTACGAGCAGTACTTC
CASSQRTSGSFSYEQYF
>TRBV7-7|NA|TRBJ2-7
TGTGCCAGCAGCCCGGGACGGATGAGCTCCTACGAGCAGTACTTC
CASSPGRMSSYEQYF
>TRBV6-6|TRBD2|TRBJ2-3
TGTGCCAGCAGTGGGGGGTTGGGACTACGAGATACGCAGTATTTT
CASSGGLGLRDTQYF
>TRBV18|NA|TRBJ1-3
TGTGCCAGCTCACCACCGCCAGGGGCTGGAAACACCATATATTTT
CASSPPPGAGNTIYF
>TRBV10-3|TRBD2|TRBJ2-7
TGTGCCATCAGTGACAGGGAGGGCTACGAGCAGTACTTC
CAISDREGYEQYF